Presented here are 11 T cell receptor beta chains from one specimen sequenced in a study of cytomegalovirus exposure and HLA in healthy donors. TCRdb's copy holds only in-frame clones and misses some; the assay was immunoSEQ multiplex PCR. The sample consists of tens of thousands of clones, over 90% of them appearing once. The sample consisted of PBMCs. Every receptor here comes from a woman aged 18-29 years in good health and CMV-seronegative.

The chain has TRBV21-1 and TRBJ2-1; TRBD1 was called by the table and not checked on the DNA. TRBV21-1 is annotated as a pseudogene. The CDR3 is 16 residues long. The CDR3 DNA is TGTGCCAGCAGCAAAGATGGGACAGGGCCAGACAATGAGCAGTTCTTC. Translation gives CASSKDGTGPDNEQFF.

This clone has just one count. The J gene is TRBJ2-2, the V gene TRBV19, with 7 bases fitting TRBD1. The length of the CDR3 is 15 residues. Germline loops: CDR1 LNHDA, CDR2 SQIVND (reference sequence). V gave up 6 bases and J gave up 3 bases; unmatched junction bases: 7. Written as DNA, the CDR3 is TGTGCCAGTAGAACGACAGGGAGTTACACCGGGGAGCTGTTTTTT. Protein sequence: CASRTTGSYTGELFF.

This clone has only one observation. This sequence joins TRBV2 and TRBJ1-2; 8 bases line up with TRBD1. J lost 10 bases, V lost 3 bases, and 4 bases had no gene match. CDR3 length equals 12 residues. Germline lookup yields CDR1 SNHLY and CDR2 FYNNEI. The CDR3 here is CASSETGDLYTF. As DNA, the CDR3 is TGTGCCAGCAGTGAGACAGGGGACCTCTACACCTTC.

This chain connects TRBV5-6 to TRBJ2-2, with D hard to call. The ends were cut back, 2 bases at V and 6 bases at J, with 5 bases in the middle. The CDR3 runs 12 residues. Looked up from germline, CDR1 is SGHDT and CDR2 is YYEEEE. The CDR3 region has the DNA TGTGCCAGCAGCTTTTCCGCCGGGGAGCTGTTTTTT. Translating gives CASSFSAGELFF. Drawing the rest from reference TRBV5-6 and TRBJ2-2, the complete variable domain is DAGVTQSPTHLIKTRGQQVTLRCSPKSGHDTVSWYQQALGQGPQFIFQYYEEEERQRGNFPDRFSGHQFPNYSSELNVNALLLGDSALYLCASSFSAGELFFGEGSRLTVL.

V usage is TRBV5-4 and J usage is TRBJ1-4; unclear D gene. This CDR3 has 14 residues. Germline V gene sequence: CDR1 SGHNT, CDR2 YYREEE (reference sequence). V lost 4 bases and J lost 8, with 15 bases in between. CDR3 residues: CASSQMQEVEKLFF. The CDR3 DNA reads TGTGCCAGCAGCCAAATGCAGGAAGTAGAAAAACTGTTTTTT.

In this sample, this clone turned up once. The chain uses TRBV6-5 and TRBJ1-2, with 9 bases that match TRBD1. The V gene end was trimmed by 5 bases and the J gene end by 6 bases; junction bases not matched to a gene: 4. CDR1 MNHEY and CDR2 SVGAGI come from the germline V gene. The CDR3 has 13 amino acids. The CDR3 is CASSGTGNHGYTF. CDR3 DNA sequence: TGTGCCAGCAGTGGGACAGGGAACCATGGCTACACCTTC.

V and J are TRBV6-4 and TRBJ1-2, with 8 positions matching TRBD1. The CDR3 runs 13 residues. Per germline, CDR1 MRHNA and CDR2 SNTAGT. After removal of 6 bases from V and 3 bases from J, the junction contained 3 bases not matched to a gene. CDR3 sequence: CASRGTGHYGYTF. CDR3 sequence (DNA): TGTGCCAGCAGAGGGACAGGACACTATGGCTACACCTTC.

This rearrangement joins TRBV28 to TRBJ1-2; the D gene is possibly TRBD1 (6 bases). The germline V gene has CDR1 MDHEN and CDR2 SYDVKM. With 10 bases removed from V and 4 bases from J, the gap between germline ends came to 16 bases. This CDR3 has 13 amino acids. The CDR3 region is CATEDSRSYGYTF. The CDR3 DNA reads TGTGCCACGGAGGACAGCCGGAGCTATGGCTACACCTTC.

J is TRBJ1-4 and V is TRBV29-1, with D uncertain. Germline loops: CDR1 SQVTM, CDR2 ANQGSEA. The CDR3 consists of 14 residues. Between the trimmed V and J ends, which lost 5 bases and 2 bases, there was a span of 12 bases. The CDR3 DNA reads as TGCAGCGTTCATGCAGCGGGGACTAATGAAAAACTGTTTTTT. Encoded protein: CSVHAAGTNEKLFF. Using reference TRBV29-1 and TRBJ1-4 for the parts outside the CDR3, the full variable domain is SAVISQKPSRDICQRGTSLTIQCQVDSQVTMMFWYRQQPGQSLTLIATANQGSEATYESGFVIDKFPISRPNLTFSTLTVSNMSPEDSSIYLCSVHAAGTNEKLFFGSGTQLSVL.

This clone turned up a few times. The gene calls are TRBV7-6 and TRBJ1-4; tentatively, D is TRBD1 (6 bases). The length of the CDR3 is 15 residues. V lost 4 bases and J lost 6, with 15 bases in between. CDR1 and CDR2 (germline): SGHVS, FNYEAQ. CDR3 in DNA: TGTGCCAGCAGCTCCTACAGGGAGGGTGATGAAAAACTGTTTTTT. Residues: CASSSYREGDEKLFF.

The count of this clone is one. The J gene is TRBJ1-1, the V gene TRBV7-6, with D possibly TRBD1 on 5 matching bases. The CDR3 consists of 16 residues. Looked up from germline, CDR1 is SGHVS and CDR2 is FNYEAQ. Trimming took 5 bases from V and 7 from J, leaving 23 bases between them. This CDR3 is CASSPGRGLRRGEAFF. As DNA, the CDR3 is TGTGCCAGCAGCCCAGGGCGGGGACTCCGAAGGGGTGAAGCTTTCTTT.